These 26 T cell receptor beta chains share one sample of origin, sequenced in a study of blood T cell repertoires in COVID-19. Here immunoSEQ multiplex PCR was the method, and the copy in TCRdb shows in-frame clones only, minus some. Among approximately 110,000 clones listed, roughly 84% were seen once. Sequenced input: peripheral blood. The receptors shown here come from a woman aged 70-85 years with acute or convalescent COVID-19.

This clone came up a few times. The J gene is TRBJ2-2, the V gene TRBV6-5, with TRBD2 matching over 13 bases. V shed 2 bases, J shed 4 bases, and the junction held 1 base outside the gene matches. This CDR3 spans 16 amino acids. Germline V gene data show CDR1 as MNHEY and CDR2 as SVGAGI. CDR3 loop: CASSYRTSGSTGELFF. The CDR3 DNA reads TGTGCCAGCAGTTACCGGACTAGCGGGAGCACCGGGGAGCTGTTTTTT.

The V call is TRBV6-6, the J call TRBJ1-5; TRBD1 aligns across 8 bases. Germline trimming cut 6 bases from V and 3 bases from J; bases unmatched to any gene: 7. The CDR3 is 15 amino acids. Germline CDR1 reads MNHNY; CDR2 reads SVGAGI (reference sequence). The chain's CDR3 is CASRLTGVDNQPQHF. DNA for the CDR3: TGTGCCAGCAGATTGACAGGGGTTGACAATCAGCCCCAGCATTTT.

The V and J genes are TRBV30 and TRBJ2-3, with 8 bases matching TRBD1. CDR1 and CDR2 (germline): GTSNPN, SVGIG (reference sequence). The CDR3 runs 14 residues. Losses at the gene ends were 3 bases for V and 6 bases for J; bases not matched to a gene: 8. The CDR3 reads CAWSGRQGTDTQYF. CDR3 nucleotide sequence: TGTGCCTGGAGCGGGCGACAGGGGACGGATACGCAGTATTTT.

V usage is TRBV6-1 and J usage is TRBJ2-3; D is unclear. The V gene's germline CDR1 is MNHNS and CDR2 SASEGT. CDR3 length: 12 amino acids. V was trimmed by 1 base and J by 4 bases, leaving 3 bases between them. Here the CDR3 DNA reads TGTGCCAGCAGTGAAGGCGCAGATACGCAGTATTTT. Translated, it gives CASSEGADTQYF.

The chain employs TRBV4-1 and TRBJ1-2; 9 bases match TRBD1. The CDR3 is 15 residues long. Germline V gene sequence: CDR1 MGHRA, CDR2 YSYEKL. J gave up 5 bases and V 1 base, and 5 bases lay outside the gene matches. As DNA, the CDR3 is TGCGCCAGCAGCCAAGTGTCCGGACAGGGGTATGGCTACACCTTC. Translation gives CASSQVSGQGYGYTF.

The chain combines TRBV6-5 with TRBJ2-5, with TRBD2 matching 7 bases. The germline V gene encodes CDR1 MNHEY and CDR2 SVGAGI. There are 16 residues in the CDR3. V lost 4 bases to trimming and J lost 4 bases; unmatched junction nucleotides: 12. In nucleotides, the CDR3 is TGTGCCAGCAGTTCCCCGATGAAAGGCGGGGGAGAGACCCAGTACTTC. Protein: CASSSPMKGGGETQYF.

The rearrangement links TRBV19 to TRBJ1-5; 9 bases align to TRBD1. CDR1 is LNHDA and CDR2 is SQIVND in the germline V gene (reference sequence). The V gene end was trimmed by 10 bases and the J gene end by 3 bases; junction bases not matched to a gene: 10. This CDR3 spans 15 amino acids. CDR3 region: CATTGGTAPNQPQHF. In DNA form, the CDR3 reads TGTGCCACCACAGGGGGCACGGCCCCCAATCAGCCCCAGCATTTT.

The chain has TRBV19 and TRBJ1-3; D perhaps matches TRBD1 (5 bases). The germline gives CDR1 LNHDA, CDR2 SQIVND (reference sequence). With 4 bases removed from V and 0 bases from J, the gap between germline ends came to 10 bases. This CDR3 contains 15 residues. This chain's CDR3 is CASSTTDPSGNTIYF. The CDR3 nucleotides are TGTGCCAGTAGTACGACAGACCCCTCTGGAAACACCATATATTTT.

This clone was picked up one time. This sequence joins TRBV2 and TRBJ2-1; 10 bases line up with TRBD2. Germline CDR1 SNHLY, CDR2 FYNNEI. V lost 2 bases to trimming and J lost 12 bases; unmatched junction nucleotides: 7. The CDR3 length is 14 residues. The CDR3 DNA reads TGTGCCAGCAGTGAACCAGCGGGGGGGCCGGGGCAGTTCTTC. Protein sequence: CASSEPAGGPGQFF.

The chain has TRBV5-1 and TRBJ1-1; 8 positions agree with TRBD1. V was pared by 4 bases and J by 4 bases, with 6 bases of the junction left unmatched. Germline assignment: CDR1 SGHRS and CDR2 YFSETQ. This CDR3 has 14 amino acids. CDR3 amino acids: CASSPGGLGTEAFF. CDR3 coding DNA: TGCGCCAGCAGCCCAGGGGGCTTAGGCACTGAAGCTTTCTTT.

In its sample, this clone was seen a few times. The J gene is TRBJ1-1, the V gene TRBV5-1; 7 bases agree with TRBD1. V dropped 0 bases and J dropped 5; count of bases not matched to a gene: 4. Germline CDR1 and CDR2: SGHRS and YFSETQ. The CDR3 totals 14 residues. Here the CDR3 reads CASSLERGQTEAFF. CDR3 sequence (DNA): TGCGCCAGCAGCTTGGAAAGGGGGCAAACTGAAGCTTTCTTT.

The genes are TRBV19 and TRBJ1-2; D gene uncertain. The CDR3 covers 15 residues. Trimming left V 5 bases short and J 7 bases short, with 20 bases between. CDR1 and CDR2 from the germline V gene are LNHDA and SQIVND (reference sequence). In DNA form, the CDR3 reads TGTGCCAGTAGTTTTCGACCCCTTGGGGAGGGTGGCTACACCTTC. Protein product: CASSFRPLGEGGYTF.

The rearrangement uses TRBV4-1 and TRBJ2-7; possible D gene TRBD1, 5 bases. Trimming shortened V by 1 base and J by 2 bases, and 12 bases separated the two germline ends. The germline gives CDR1 MGHRA, CDR2 YSYEKL. The CDR3 totals 15 residues. The CDR3 DNA is TGCGCCAGCAGCCAAGCGAGCGCAGGGACCTACGAGCAGTACTTC. This gives the protein CASSQASAGTYEQYF.

This rearrangement joins TRBV9 to TRBJ2-5, with 8 bases aligning to TRBD1. This CDR3 spans 15 amino acids. V trimming: 3 bases; J trimming: 2 bases; junction bases outside the gene matches: 6. Germline V gives CDR1 SGDLS, CDR2 YYNGEE. DNA of the CDR3: TGTGCCAGCAGCGCCCTTCAGGGGGCACAAGAGACCCAGTACTTC. This gives the protein CASSALQGAQETQYF.

The genes are TRBV24-1 and TRBJ2-1; D is ambiguous. Germline V gives CDR1 KGHDR, CDR2 SFDVKD. The length of the CDR3 is 13 residues. Trimming stripped 3 bases from V and 6 bases from J, with 8 bases between. The CDR3 region is CATSDPPSNEQFF. In nucleotides, the CDR3 is TGTGCCACCAGTGATCCCCCCAGCAATGAGCAGTTCTTC.

This clone has only one observation. The chain carries TRBV5-6 and TRBJ2-7, with 7 bases fitting TRBD1. Germline CDR1 reads SGHDT; CDR2 reads YYEEEE. V dropped 4 bases and J dropped 3; count of bases not matched to a gene: 13. There are 16 residues in the CDR3. Here the CDR3 DNA reads TGTGCCAGCAGCCCAGGGGGAGACAGACGGGTCTACGAGCAGTACTTC. The encoded protein is CASSPGGDRRVYEQYF. Supplemented by reference TRBV5-6 and TRBJ2-7, the full variable domain reads DAGVTQSPTHLIKTRGQQVTLRCSPKSGHDTVSWYQQALGQGPQFIFQYYEEEERQRGNFPDRFSGHQFPNYSSELNVNALLLGDSALYLCASSPGGDRRVYEQYFGPGTRLTVT.

A few counts support this clone. The rearrangement uses TRBV29-1 and TRBJ1-1; 8 bases line up with TRBD1. Trimming removed 5 bases from V and 3 bases from J; junction bases left unmatched: 5. The CDR3 length is 13 residues. Looked up from germline, CDR1 is SQVTM and CDR2 is ANQGSEA. Here the CDR3 DNA reads TGCAGCGTTACGGACAGGGCGGACACTGAAGCTTTCTTT. Encoded protein: CSVTDRADTEAFF.

The rearrangement links TRBV10-3 to TRBJ1-3, with a weak D call TRBD1 (5 bases). Germline assignment: CDR1 ENHRY and CDR2 SYGVKD. The CDR3 is 13 amino acids. Trimming shortened V by 10 bases and J by 2 bases, and 12 bases separated the two germline ends. The CDR3 loop is CAKRGTAGNTIYF. The DNA for the CDR3 is TGTGCCAAGCGCGGGACGGCTGGAAACACCATATATTTT.

About this clone: Different DNA sequences within this sample yield the same CDR3. The chain carries TRBV3-1 (or the pseudogene TRBV3-2) and TRBJ1-6, with D unclear. CDR3 size: 13 residues. Trimming pared 0 bases from V and 9 bases from J, leaving 6 bases between. Germline V CDR1 and CDR2: LGHDT, YNNKEL (reference sequence). The CDR3 protein is CASSQDRVSPLHF. CDR3 nucleotide sequence: TGTGCCAGCAGCCAAGATAGAGTTTCACCCCTCCACTTT.

The chain joins TRBV6-4 to TRBJ1-1; no clear D gene. CDR1 and CDR2 (germline): MRHNA, SNTAGT. V was pared by 0 bases and J by 1 base, with 3 bases between. The CDR3 runs to 13 residues. The CDR3 DNA reads as TGTGCCAGCAGTGACTCCCAGAACACTGAAGCTTTCTTT. As protein: CASSDSQNTEAFF.

The rearrangement joins TRBV27 to TRBJ2-5; tentatively, D is TRBD2 (6 bases). CDR1 is MNHEY and CDR2 is SMNVEV in the germline V gene (reference sequence). CDR3 length: 14 amino acids. Trimming stripped 10 bases from V and 7 bases from J, with 22 bases between. In nucleotides, the CDR3 is TGTGCCACCCGAGAACCCGGGACTCCAACGACCCAGTACTTC. As protein: CATREPGTPTTQYF.

This clone appeared a single time. The V gene is TRBV5-1, the J gene TRBJ2-3, with TRBD2 as a possible D gene (6 bases). Trimming removed 4 bases at V and 8 bases at J, with 17 bases between. Germline V gene sequence: CDR1 SGHRS, CDR2 YFSETQ. This CDR3 has 14 residues. CDR3 bases: TGCGCCAGCAGCACCGATCTCGGGCGGGGTACGCAGTATTTT. Protein sequence: CASSTDLGRGTQYF.

V and J are TRBV24-1 and TRBJ2-1; TRBD2 matches at 9 bases. The trim removed 3 bases at V and 7 bases at J, leaving 6 bases unmatched. Germline CDR1 is KGHDR and CDR2 is SFDVKD. This CDR3 comprises 15 residues. In nucleotides, the CDR3 is TGTGCCACCAGTGATGGGACAGCGGGGGGAAATGAGCAGTTCTTC. Translation gives CATSDGTAGGNEQFF.

This clone was seen once. The rearrangement uses TRBV4-2 and TRBJ2-2; D gene unclear. Germline V gene lookup returns CDR1 LGHNA and CDR2 YNFKEQ. Deletions cut 0 bases from V and 6 bases from J, with 8 bases between. The CDR3 loop spans 14 amino acids. This chain's CDR3 is CASSQDLISGELFF. In nucleotides, the CDR3 is TGTGCCAGCAGCCAAGATCTTATATCCGGGGAGCTGTTTTTT.

The table lists this clone with a few counts. The chain recombines TRBV6-2 or TRBV6-3 with TRBJ2-7, with TRBD2 matching over 8 bases. Germline V gene sequence: CDR1 MNHEY, CDR2 SVGEGT. The CDR3 is 16 residues long. V was pared by 2 bases and J by 0 bases, with 6 bases of the junction left unmatched. The CDR3 region is CASSYRAGVFSYEQYF. As DNA, the CDR3 is TGTGCCAGCAGTTACCGAGCGGGAGTCTTCTCCTACGAGCAGTACTTC.

The V and J genes are TRBV7-3 and TRBJ2-5, with 11 bases lining up with TRBD2. Trimming removed 4 bases from V and 4 bases from J; junction bases left unmatched: 2. This CDR3 is 14 amino acids long. Looked up from germline, CDR1 is SGHTA and CDR2 is FQGTGA. The CDR3 sequence: CASSSGLAGETQYF. The CDR3 nucleotides are TGTGCCAGCAGCTCCGGACTAGCGGGAGAGACCCAGTACTTC.